This entry concerns a single T cell receptor beta chain. This sample is part of a study of blood T cell repertoires in COVID-19. Profiled with immunoSEQ multiplex PCR; TCRdb holds only in-frame clones, not every one. The profile shows some 150,000 clones, 70% to 90% of them singletons. The CDR3 runs 16 residues. J gave up 1 base and V 0 bases, and 3 bases lay outside the gene matches. In germline, CDR1 is LGHNA, CDR2 YSLEER. Source material: peripheral blood. The rearrangement joins TRBV4-3 to TRBJ2-3; TRBD2 matches at 8 bases. The source is a woman in her 50s with acute or convalescent COVID-19. The CDR3 sequence is CASSQDGAGGTDTQYF. CDR3 in DNA: TGCGCCAGCAGCCAAGATGGAGCGGGGGGCACAGATACGCAGTATTTT.